This TCR beta chain was captured in a study of T cells after yellow fever vaccination. Across the whole study: Preparation of the low-cell-number fractions used SMART-Seq v4 Ultra Low Input.

Trimming stripped 1 base from V and 10 bases from J, with 15 bases between. CDR1 is MGHRA and CDR2 is YSYEKL in the germline V gene. The length of the CDR3 is 14 residues. Study-wide results and limits: The bulk population could contribute abundant contaminating clonotypes to FACS-sorted repertoires. Boosting was followed by the reappearance of most primary-vaccination clones (about 97% CD4, 70% to 90% CD8). Though weaker, the secondary response peaked faster, on day 5 versus 15.

TCRdb re-analysed the 5' RACE reads in MiXCR, keeping a single row per CDR3 protein. This table has around 27,000 distinct CDR3 sequences, 3.5% to 5% appearing once. This clonotype was seen many times. Its target is not known. Material: CD8+ T cells sorted from PBMCs, obtained 5 days after the yellow fever booster vaccination. This TCR was recovered from a man under 40 who received the YFV17D yellow fever vaccine. The genes are TRBV4-1 and TRBJ2-3, with D uncertain. The CDR3 DNA reads TGCGCCAGCAGCCAAGGAAGCTTGAACCCCGCGCAGTATTTT. Its translation is CASSQGSLNPAQYF.